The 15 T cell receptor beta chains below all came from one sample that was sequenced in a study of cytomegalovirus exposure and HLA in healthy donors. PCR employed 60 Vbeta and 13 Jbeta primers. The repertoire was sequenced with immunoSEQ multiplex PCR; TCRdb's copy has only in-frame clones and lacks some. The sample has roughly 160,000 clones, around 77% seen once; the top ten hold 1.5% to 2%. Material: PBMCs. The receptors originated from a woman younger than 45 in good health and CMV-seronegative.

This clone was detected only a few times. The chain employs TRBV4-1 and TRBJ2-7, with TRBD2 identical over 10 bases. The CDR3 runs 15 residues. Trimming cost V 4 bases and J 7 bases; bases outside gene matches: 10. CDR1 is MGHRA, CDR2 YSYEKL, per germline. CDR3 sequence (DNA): TGCGCCAGCAGCCGAATGGCTAGCGGGAGTGATGAGCAGTACTTC. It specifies CASSRMASGSDEQYF.

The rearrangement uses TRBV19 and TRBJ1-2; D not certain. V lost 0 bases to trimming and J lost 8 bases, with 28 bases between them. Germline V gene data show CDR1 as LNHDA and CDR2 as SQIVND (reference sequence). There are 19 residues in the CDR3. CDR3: CASSIDRPNWETPLGGYTF. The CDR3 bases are TGTGCCAGTAGTATAGACCGCCCGAACTGGGAGACGCCGTTGGGGGGCTACACCTTC.

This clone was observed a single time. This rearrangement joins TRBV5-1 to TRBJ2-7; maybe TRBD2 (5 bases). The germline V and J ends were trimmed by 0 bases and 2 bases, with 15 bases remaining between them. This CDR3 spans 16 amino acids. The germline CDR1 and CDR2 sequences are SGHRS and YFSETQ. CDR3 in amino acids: CASSLARAGPPYEQYF. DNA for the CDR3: TGCGCCAGCAGCTTGGCTAGGGCGGGTCCTCCCTACGAGCAGTACTTC.

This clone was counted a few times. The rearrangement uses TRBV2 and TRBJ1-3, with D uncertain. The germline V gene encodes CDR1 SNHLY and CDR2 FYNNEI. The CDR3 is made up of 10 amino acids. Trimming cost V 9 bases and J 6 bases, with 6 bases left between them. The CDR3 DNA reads TGTGCCAGTTCTCTAAACACCATATATTTT. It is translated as CASSLNTIYF.

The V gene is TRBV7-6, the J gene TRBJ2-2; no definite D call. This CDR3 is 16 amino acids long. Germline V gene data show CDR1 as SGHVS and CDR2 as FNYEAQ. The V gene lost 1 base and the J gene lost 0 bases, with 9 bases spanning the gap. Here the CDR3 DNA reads TGTGCCAGCAGCTTAGTCGACAATGCGAACACCGGGGAGCTGTTTTTT. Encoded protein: CASSLVDNANTGELFF.

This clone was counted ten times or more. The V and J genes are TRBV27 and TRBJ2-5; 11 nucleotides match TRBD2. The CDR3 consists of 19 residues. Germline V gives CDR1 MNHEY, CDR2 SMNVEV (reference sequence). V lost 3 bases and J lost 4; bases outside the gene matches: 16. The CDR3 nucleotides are TGTGCCAGCAGTTTCTATACGCCTAGCGGGAGGCTAGGGGGAGAGACCCAGTACTTC. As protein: CASSFYTPSGRLGGETQYF.

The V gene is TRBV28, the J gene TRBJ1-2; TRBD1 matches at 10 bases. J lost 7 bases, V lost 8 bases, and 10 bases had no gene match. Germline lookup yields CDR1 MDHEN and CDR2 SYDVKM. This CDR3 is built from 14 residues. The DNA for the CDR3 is TGTGCCAGCGGGACAGGGGTTAGGATGGGTGGCTACACCTTC. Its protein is CASGTGVRMGGYTF.

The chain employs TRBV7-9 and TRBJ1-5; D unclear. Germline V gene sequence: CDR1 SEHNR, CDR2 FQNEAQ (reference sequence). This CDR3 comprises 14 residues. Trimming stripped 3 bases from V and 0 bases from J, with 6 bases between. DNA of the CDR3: TGTGCCAGCAGCTTCTCAGGTAGCAATCAGCCCCAGCATTTT. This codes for CASSFSGSNQPQHF.

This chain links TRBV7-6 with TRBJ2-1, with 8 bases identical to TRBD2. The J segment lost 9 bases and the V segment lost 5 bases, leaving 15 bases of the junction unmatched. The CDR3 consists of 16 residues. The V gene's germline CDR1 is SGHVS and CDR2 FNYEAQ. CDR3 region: CASSALGAGGLPEQFF. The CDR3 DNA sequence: TGTGCCAGCAGCGCCCTAGGTGCGGGGGGCCTGCCTGAGCAGTTCTTC.

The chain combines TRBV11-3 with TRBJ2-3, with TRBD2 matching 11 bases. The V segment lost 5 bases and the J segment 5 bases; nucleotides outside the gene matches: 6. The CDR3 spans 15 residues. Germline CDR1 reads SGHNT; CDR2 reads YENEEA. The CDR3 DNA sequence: TGTGCCAGCAGCAGTAGCGGGAGGGCGGGAGATACGCAGTATTTT. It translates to CASSSSGRAGDTQYF.

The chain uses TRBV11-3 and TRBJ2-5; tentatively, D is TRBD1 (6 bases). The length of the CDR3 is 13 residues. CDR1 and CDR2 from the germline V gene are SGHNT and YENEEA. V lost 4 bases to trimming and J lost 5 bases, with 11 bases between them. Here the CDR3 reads CASSSGQLETQYF. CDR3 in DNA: TGTGCCAGCAGCTCGGGACAATTGGAGACCCAGTACTTC.

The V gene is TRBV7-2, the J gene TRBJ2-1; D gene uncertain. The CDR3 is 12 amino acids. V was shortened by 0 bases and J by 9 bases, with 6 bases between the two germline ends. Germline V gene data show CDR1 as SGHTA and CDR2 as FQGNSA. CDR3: CASSLARREQFF. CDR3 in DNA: TGTGCCAGCAGCTTAGCGCGCCGTGAGCAGTTCTTC.

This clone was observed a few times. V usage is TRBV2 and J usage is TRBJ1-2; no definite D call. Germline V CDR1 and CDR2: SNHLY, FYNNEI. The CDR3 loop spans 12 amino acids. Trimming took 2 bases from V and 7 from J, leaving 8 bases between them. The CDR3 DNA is TGTGCCAGCAGTGAATCGGGGTTTGGCTACACCTTC. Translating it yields CASSESGFGYTF.

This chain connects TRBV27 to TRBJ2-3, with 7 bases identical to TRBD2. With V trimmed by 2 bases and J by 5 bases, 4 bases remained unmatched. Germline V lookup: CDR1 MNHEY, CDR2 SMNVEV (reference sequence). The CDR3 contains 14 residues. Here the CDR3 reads CASSLRTSVDTQYF. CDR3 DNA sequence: TGTGCCAGCAGTTTAAGAACTAGCGTAGATACGCAGTATTTT.

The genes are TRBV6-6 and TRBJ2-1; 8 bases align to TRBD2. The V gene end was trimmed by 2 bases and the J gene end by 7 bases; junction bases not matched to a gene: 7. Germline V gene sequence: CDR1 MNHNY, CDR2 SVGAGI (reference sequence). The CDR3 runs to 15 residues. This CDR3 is CASSYPLAGSNEQFF. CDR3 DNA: TGTGCCAGCAGTTACCCGCTAGCGGGCTCAAATGAGCAGTTCTTC.